This TCR beta chain was profiled in a study of glioma-infiltrating T cells. Trimming stripped 2 bases from V and 6 bases from J, with 8 bases between. The CDR3 runs 13 residues. Germline V gives CDR1 MNHEY, CDR2 SVGEGT. Amplification of TCR alpha and beta CDR3 regions from RNA used iRepertoire nested multiplex PCR. TCRdb independently ran MiXCR on the multiplex PCR reads; one entry per CDR3 protein. Among about 140,000 distinct CDR3 sequences listed, roughly 43% were seen once. The chain carries TRBV6-2 or TRBV6-3 and TRBJ1-5; unclear D gene. The material sequenced was glioma tissue, nonneoplastic brain tissue, or PBMCs (not recorded which). This clonotype was obtained from a human donor with low-grade glioma or glioblastoma, undergoing nonglioma brain surgery, or in good health (not recorded which). The CDR3 DNA is TGTGCCAGCAGTTACGTTTACGTTCAGCCCCAGCATTTT. Translating gives CASSYVYVQPQHF.